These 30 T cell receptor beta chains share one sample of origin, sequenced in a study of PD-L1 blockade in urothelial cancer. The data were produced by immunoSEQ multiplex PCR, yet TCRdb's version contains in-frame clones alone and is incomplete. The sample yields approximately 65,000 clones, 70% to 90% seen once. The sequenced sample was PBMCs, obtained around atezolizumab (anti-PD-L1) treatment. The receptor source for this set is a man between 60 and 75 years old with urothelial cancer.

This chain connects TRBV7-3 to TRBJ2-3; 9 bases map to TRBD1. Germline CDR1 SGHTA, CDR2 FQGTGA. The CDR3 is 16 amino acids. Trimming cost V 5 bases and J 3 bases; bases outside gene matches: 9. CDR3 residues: CASSAGQGMRTDTQYF. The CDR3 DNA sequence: TGTGCCAGCAGCGCAGGACAGGGGATGAGAACAGATACGCAGTATTTT. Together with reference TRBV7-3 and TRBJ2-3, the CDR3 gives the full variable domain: GAGVSQTPSNKVTEKGKYVELRCDPISGHTALYWYRQSLGQGPEFLIYFQGTGAADDSGLPNDRFFAVRPEGSVSTLKIQRTERGDSAVYLCASSAGQGMRTDTQYFGPGTRLTVL.

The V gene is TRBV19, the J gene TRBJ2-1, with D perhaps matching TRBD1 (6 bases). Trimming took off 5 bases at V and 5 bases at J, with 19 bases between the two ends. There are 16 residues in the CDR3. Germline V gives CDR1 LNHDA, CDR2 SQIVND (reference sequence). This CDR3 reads CASSASGQGRNNEQFF. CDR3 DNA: TGTGCCAGTAGTGCCTCGGGGCAGGGGCGGAACAATGAGCAGTTCTTC.

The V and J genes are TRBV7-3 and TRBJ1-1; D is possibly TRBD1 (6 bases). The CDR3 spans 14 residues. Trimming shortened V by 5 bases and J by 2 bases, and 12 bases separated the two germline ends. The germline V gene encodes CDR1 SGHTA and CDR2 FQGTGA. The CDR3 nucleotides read TGTGCCAGCAGCCAAGACAGGTTTAACACTGAAGCTTTCTTT. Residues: CASSQDRFNTEAFF.

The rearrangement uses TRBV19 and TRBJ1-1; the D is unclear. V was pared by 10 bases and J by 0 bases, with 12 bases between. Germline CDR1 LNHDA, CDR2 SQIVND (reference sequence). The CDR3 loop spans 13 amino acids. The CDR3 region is CATSTELNTEAFF. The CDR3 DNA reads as TGTGCCACGTCGACGGAGCTGAACACTGAAGCTTTCTTT.

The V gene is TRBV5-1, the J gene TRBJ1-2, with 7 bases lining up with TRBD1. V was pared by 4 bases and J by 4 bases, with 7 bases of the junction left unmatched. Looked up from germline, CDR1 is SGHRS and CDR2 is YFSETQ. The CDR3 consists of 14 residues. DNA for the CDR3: TGCGCCAGCAGCCCGGACAGGATAGTCTATGGCTACACCTTC. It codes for CASSPDRIVYGYTF.

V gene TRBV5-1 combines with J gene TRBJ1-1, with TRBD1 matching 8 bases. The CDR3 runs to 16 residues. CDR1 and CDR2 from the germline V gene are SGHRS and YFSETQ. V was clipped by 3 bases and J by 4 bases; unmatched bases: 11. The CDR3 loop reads CASSSGDRFGGTEAFF. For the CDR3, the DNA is TGCGCCAGCAGCTCAGGGGACAGGTTTGGAGGCACTGAAGCTTTCTTT.

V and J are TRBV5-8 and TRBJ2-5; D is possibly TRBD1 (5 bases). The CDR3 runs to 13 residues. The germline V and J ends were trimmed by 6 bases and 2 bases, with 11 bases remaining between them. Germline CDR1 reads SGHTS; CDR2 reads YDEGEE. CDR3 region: CASNRQRQETQYF. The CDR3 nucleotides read TGTGCCAGCAACCGACAGCGACAAGAGACCCAGTACTTC.

The CDR3 DNA is TGTGCCAGCAGCCCCGGCCCCCGACAGAGCCTTAATCAGCCCCAGCATTTT. Translated: CASSPGPRQSLNQPQHF. This chain uses TRBV9 with TRBJ1-5; perhaps TRBD1 as D (5 bases). CDR1 is SGDLS, CDR2 YYNGEE, per germline. Trimming left V 4 bases short and J 4 bases short, with 21 bases between. The CDR3 runs 17 residues.

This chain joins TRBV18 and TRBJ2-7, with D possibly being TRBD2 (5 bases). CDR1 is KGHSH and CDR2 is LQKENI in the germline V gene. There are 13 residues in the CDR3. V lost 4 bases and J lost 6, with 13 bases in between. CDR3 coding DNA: TGTGCCAGCTCACTAGGACTTTGGGGCGAGCAGTACTTC. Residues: CASSLGLWGEQYF.

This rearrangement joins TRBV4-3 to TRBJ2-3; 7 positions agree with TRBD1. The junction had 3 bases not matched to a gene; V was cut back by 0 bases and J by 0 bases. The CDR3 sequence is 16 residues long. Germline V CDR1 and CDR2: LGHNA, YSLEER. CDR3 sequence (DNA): TGCGCCAGCAGCCAAGAAGGGGGCTTTAGCACAGATACGCAGTATTTT. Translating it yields CASSQEGGFSTDTQYF.

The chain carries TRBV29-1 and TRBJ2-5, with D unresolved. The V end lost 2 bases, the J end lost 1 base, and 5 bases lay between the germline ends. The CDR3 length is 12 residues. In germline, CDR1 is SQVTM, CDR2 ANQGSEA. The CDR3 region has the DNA TGCAGCGTTGAACCCAGCCAAGAGACCCAGTACTTC. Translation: CSVEPSQETQYF.

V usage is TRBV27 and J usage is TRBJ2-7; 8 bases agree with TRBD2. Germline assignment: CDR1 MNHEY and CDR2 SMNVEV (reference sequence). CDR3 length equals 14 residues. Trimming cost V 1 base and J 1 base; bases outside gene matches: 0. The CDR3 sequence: CASSLLAGSYEQYF. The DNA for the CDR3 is TGTGCCAGCAGTTTATTAGCGGGATCCTACGAGCAGTACTTC.

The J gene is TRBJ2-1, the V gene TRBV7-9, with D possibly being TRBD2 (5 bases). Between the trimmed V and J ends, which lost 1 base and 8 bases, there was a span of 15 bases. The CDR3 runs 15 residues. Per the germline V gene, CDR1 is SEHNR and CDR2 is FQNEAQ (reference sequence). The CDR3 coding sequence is TGTGCCAGCAGCTTAGATTGGTCTAGCCGGGATGAGCAGTTCTTC. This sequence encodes CASSLDWSSRDEQFF.

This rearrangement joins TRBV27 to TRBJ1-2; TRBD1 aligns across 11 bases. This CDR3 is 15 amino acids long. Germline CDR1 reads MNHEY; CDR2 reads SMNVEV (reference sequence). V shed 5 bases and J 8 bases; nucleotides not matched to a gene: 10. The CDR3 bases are TGTGCCAGCAGTCCGGGACAGGGGGGATTCTCGGGCTACACCTTC. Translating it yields CASSPGQGGFSGYTF.

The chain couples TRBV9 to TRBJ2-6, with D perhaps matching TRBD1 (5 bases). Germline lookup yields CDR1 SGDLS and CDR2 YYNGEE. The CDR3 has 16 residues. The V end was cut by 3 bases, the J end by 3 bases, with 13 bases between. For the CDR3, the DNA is TGTGCCAGCAGCGCCCAGGGTACTGGTGGGGCCAACGTCCTGACTTTC. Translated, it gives CASSAQGTGGANVLTF.

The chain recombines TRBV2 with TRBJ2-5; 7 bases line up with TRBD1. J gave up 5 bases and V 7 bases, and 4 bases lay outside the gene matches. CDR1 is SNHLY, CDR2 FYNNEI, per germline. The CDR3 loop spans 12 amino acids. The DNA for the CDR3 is TGTGCCAGCAAGGGGGCCTGGGAGACCCAGTACTTC. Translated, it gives CASKGAWETQYF. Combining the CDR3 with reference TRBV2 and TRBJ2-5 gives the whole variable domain EPEVTQTPSHQVTQMGQEVILRCVPISNHLYFYWYRQILGQKVEFLVSFYNNEISEKSEIFDDQFSVERPDGSNFTLKIRSTKLEDSAMYFCASKGAWETQYFGPGTRLLVL.

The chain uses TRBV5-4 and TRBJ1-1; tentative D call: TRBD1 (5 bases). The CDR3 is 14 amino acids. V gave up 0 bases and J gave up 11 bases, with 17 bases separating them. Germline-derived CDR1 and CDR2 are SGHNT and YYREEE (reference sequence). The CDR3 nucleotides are TGTGCCAGCAGCTTGGATATCTCGCGCGGGACCGCTTTCTTT. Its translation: CASSLDISRGTAFF. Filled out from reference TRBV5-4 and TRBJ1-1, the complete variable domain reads ETGVTQSPTHLIKTRGQQVTLRCSSQSGHNTVSWYQQALGQGPQFIFQYYREEENGRGNFPPRFSGLQFPNYSSELNVNALELDDSALYLCASSLDISRGTAFFGQGTRLTVV.

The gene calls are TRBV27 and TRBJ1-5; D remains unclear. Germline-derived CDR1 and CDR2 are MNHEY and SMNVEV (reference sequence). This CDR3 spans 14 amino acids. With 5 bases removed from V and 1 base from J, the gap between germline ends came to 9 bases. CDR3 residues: CASSPYSSNQPQHF. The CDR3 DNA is TGTGCCAGCAGTCCGTATTCGAGCAATCAGCCCCAGCATTTT.

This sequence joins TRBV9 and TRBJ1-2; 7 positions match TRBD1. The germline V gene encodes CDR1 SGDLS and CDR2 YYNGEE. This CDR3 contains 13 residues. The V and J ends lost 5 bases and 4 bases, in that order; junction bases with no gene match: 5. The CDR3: CASSPGTVYGYTF. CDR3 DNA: TGTGCCAGCAGTCCCGGGACAGTCTATGGCTACACCTTC.

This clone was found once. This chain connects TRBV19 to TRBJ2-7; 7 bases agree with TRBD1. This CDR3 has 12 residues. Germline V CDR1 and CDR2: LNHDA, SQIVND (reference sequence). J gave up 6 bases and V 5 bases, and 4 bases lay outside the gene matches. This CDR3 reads CASSGTGVEQYF. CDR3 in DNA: TGTGCCAGTAGTGGTACAGGGGTCGAGCAGTACTTC.

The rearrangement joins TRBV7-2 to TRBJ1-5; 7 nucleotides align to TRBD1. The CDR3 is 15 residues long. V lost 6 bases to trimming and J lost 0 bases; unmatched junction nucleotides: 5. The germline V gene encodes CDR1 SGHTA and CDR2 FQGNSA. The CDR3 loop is CASSSQGGSNQPQHF. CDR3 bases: TGTGCCAGCAGTTCCCAGGGGGGTAGCAATCAGCCCCAGCATTTT.

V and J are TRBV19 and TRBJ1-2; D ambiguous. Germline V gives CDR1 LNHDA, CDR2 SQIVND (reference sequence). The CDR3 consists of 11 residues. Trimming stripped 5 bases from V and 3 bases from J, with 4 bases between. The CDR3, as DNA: TGTGCCAGTAGTCGGGACTATGGCTACACCTTC. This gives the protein CASSRDYGYTF.

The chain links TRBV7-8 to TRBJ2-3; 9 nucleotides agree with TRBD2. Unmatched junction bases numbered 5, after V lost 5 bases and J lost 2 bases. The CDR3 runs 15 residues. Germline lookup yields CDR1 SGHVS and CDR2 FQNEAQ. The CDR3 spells CASSPRLAATDTQYF. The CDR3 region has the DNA TGTGCCAGCAGCCCCCGACTAGCGGCCACAGATACGCAGTATTTT.

CDR3 residues: CASSTLKNGNYGYTF. In nucleotides, the CDR3 is TGTGCCAGTAGTACTCTGAAGAACGGGAACTATGGCTACACCTTC. The chain links TRBV19 to TRBJ1-2, with no clear D. The CDR3 runs 15 residues. Germline V gives CDR1 LNHDA, CDR2 SQIVND (reference sequence). V lost 4 bases and J 2 bases, leaving 14 bases between the germline ends.

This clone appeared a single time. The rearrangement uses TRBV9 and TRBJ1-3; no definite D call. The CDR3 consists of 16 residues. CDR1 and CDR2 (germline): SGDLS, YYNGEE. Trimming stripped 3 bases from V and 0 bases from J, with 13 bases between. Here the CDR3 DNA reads TGTGCCAGCAGCGGAGACACATTGATCTCTGGAAACACCATATATTTT. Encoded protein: CASSGDTLISGNTIYF.

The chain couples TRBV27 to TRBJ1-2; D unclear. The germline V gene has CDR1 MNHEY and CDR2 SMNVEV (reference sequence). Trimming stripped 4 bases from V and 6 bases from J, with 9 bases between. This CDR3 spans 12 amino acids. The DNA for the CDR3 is TGTGCCAGCAGTTCGTTGGGAGATGGCTACACCTTC. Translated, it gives CASSSLGDGYTF.

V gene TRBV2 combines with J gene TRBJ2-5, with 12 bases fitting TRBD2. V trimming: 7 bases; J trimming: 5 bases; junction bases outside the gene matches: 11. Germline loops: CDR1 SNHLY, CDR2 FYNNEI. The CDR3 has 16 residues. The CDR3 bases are TGTGCCAGCACAGCCACTAGCGGGGGGCGGGGGGAGACCCAGTACTTC. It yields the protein CASTATSGGRGETQYF.

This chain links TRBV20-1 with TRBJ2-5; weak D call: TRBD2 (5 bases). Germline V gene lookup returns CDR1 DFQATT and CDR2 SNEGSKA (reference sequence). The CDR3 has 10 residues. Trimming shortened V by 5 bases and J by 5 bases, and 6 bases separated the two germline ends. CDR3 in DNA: TGCAGTGCTGGGAGTGAGACCCAGTACTTC. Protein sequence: CSAGSETQYF.

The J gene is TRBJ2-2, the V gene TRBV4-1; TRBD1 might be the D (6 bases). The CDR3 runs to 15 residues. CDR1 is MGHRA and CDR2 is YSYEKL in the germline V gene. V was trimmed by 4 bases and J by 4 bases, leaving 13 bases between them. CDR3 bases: TGCGCCAGCAGCCGACCGGACAGACCCACCGGGGAGCTGTTTTTT. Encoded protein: CASSRPDRPTGELFF.

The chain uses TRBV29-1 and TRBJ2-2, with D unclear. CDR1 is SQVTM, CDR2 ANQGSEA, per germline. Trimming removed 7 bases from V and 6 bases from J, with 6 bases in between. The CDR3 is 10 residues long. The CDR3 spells CSGLSGELFF. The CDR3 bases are TGCAGCGGACTCTCCGGGGAGCTGTTTTTT.